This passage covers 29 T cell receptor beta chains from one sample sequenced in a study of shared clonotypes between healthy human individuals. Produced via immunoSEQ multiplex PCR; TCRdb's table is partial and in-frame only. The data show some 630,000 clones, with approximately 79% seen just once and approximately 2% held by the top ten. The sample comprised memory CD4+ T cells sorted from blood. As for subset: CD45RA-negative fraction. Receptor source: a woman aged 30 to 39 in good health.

The chain's CDR3 is CASIIRVGYEQYF. The CDR3 nucleotides read TGTGCCAGCATCATCAGGGTAGGGTACGAGCAGTACTTC. The V gene is TRBV21-1, the J gene TRBJ2-7; the table's D call, TRBD1, was not checked against the DNA. TRBV21-1 is marked as a pseudogene. This CDR3 is 13 amino acids long.

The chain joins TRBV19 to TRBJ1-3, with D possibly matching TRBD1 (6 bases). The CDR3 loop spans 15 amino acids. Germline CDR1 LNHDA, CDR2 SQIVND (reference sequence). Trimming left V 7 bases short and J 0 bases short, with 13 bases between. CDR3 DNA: TGTGCCAGTACCACGGACAGCTACTCTGGAAACACCATATATTTT. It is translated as CASTTDSYSGNTIYF.

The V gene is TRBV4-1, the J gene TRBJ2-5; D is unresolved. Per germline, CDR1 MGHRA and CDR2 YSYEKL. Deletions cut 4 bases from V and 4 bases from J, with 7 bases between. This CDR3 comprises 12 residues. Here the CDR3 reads CASSRTAETQYF. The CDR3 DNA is TGCGCCAGCAGCCGAACAGCAGAGACCCAGTACTTC.

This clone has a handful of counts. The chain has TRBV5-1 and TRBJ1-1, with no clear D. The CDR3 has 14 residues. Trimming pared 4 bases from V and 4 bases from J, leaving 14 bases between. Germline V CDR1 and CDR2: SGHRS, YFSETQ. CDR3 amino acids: CASSPARLGTEAFF. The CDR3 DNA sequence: TGCGCCAGCAGCCCGGCCAGACTGGGCACTGAAGCTTTCTTT.

The CDR3 loop is CASTTGRANTEAFF. The DNA for the CDR3 is TGTGCCAGCACTACAGGGCGGGCGAACACTGAAGCTTTCTTT. The chain joins TRBV6-5 to TRBJ1-1, with D perhaps TRBD1 (6 bases). The CDR3 runs 14 residues. Trimming took off 7 bases at V and 1 base at J, with 13 bases between the two ends. Germline CDR1 is MNHEY and CDR2 is SVGAGI.

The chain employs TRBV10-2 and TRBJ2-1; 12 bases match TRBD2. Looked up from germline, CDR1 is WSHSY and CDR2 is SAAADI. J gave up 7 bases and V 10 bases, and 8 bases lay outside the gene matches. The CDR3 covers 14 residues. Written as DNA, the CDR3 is TGCGCCACCTCACGACTAGCGGGAGCTAATGAGCAGTTCTTC. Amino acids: CATSRLAGANEQFF.

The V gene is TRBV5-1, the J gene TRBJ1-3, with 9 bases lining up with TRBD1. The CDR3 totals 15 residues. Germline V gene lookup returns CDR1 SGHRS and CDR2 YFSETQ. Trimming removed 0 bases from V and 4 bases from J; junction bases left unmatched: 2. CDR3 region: CASSLDRGRGNTIYF. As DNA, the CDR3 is TGCGCCAGCAGCTTGGACAGGGGGCGAGGAAACACCATATATTTT.

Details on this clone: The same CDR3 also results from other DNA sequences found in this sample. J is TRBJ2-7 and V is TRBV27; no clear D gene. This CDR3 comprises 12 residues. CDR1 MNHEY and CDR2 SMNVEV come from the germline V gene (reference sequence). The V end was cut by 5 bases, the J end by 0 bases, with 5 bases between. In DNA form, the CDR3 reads TGTGCCAGCAGTCCCTCCTCCTACGAGCAGTACTTC. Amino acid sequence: CASSPSSYEQYF.

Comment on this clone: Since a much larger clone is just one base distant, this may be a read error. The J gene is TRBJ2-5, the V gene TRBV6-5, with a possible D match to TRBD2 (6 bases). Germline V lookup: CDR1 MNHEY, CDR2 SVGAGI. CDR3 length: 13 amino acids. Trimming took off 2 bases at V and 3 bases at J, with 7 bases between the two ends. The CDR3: CASSYTGEETQYF. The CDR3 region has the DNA TGTGCCAGCAGTTACACGGGGGAAGAGACCCAGTACTTC.

The CDR3 nucleotides are TGTGCCAGCAGCTTAGCGGGGGTAGCGGGAGAGACCCAGTACTTC. Its protein is CASSLAGVAGETQYF. The genes are TRBV7-7 and TRBJ2-5, with 7 bases identical to TRBD2. The CDR3 length is 15 residues. Germline assignment: CDR1 SSHAT and CDR2 FNYEAQ (reference sequence). Losses at the gene ends were 0 bases for V and 4 bases for J; bases not matched to a gene: 5.

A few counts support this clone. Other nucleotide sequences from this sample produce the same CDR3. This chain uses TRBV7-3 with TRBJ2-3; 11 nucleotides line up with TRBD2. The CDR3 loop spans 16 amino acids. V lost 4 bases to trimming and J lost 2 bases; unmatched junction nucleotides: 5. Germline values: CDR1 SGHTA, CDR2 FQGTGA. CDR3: CASSSGLAGLTDTQYF. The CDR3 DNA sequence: TGTGCCAGCAGCTCCGGACTAGCGGGTCTCACAGATACGCAGTATTTT.

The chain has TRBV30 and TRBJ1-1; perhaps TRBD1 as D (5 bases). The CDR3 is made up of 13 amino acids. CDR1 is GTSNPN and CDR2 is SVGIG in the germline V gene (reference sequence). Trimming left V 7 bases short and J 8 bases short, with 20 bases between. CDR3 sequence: CAFRSGTATEAFF. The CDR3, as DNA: TGTGCCTTCCGCTCCGGGACGGCAACCGAAGCTTTCTTT.

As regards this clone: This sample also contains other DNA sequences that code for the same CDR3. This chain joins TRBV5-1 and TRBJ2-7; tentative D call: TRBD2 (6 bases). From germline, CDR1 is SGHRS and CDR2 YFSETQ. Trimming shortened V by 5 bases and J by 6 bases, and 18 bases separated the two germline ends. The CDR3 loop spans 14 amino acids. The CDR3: CASSPGTEGSEQYF. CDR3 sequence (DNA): TGCGCCAGCAGTCCCGGGACGGAGGGCTCCGAGCAGTACTTC.

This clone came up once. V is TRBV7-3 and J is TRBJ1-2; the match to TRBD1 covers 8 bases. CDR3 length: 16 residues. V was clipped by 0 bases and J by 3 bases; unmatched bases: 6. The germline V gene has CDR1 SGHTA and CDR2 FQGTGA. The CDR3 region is CASSLTPGGADYGYTF. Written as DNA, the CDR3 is TGTGCCAGCAGCTTAACTCCAGGGGGCGCTGACTATGGCTACACCTTC.

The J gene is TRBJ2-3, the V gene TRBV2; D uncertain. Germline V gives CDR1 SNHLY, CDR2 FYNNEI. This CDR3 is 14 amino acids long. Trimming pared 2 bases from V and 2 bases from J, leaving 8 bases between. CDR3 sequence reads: CASSELVTTDTQYF. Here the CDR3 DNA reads TGTGCCAGCAGTGAACTGGTAACCACAGATACGCAGTATTTT.

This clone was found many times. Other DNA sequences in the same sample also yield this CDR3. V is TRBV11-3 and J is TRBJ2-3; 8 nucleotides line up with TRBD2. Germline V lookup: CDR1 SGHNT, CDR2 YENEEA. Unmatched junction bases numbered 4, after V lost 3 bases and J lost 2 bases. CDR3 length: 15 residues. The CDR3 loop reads CASSFREGPTDTQYF. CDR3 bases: TGTGCCAGCAGCTTTCGGGAGGGCCCCACAGATACGCAGTATTTT.

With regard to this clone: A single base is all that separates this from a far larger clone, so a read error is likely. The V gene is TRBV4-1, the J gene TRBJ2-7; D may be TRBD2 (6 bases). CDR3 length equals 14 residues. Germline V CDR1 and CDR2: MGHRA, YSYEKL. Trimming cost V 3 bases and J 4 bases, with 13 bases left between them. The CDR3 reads CASSQGGVRYEQYF. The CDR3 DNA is TGCGCCAGCAGCCAGGGCGGGGTACGATACGAGCAGTACTTC.

CDR3 nucleotides: TGTGCCAGCAGCTTCGCAGGGAAGGGTGGCTACACCTTC. It yields the protein CASSFAGKGGYTF. The J gene is TRBJ1-2, the V gene TRBV11-1, with D possibly being TRBD1 (5 bases). The CDR3 contains 13 residues. Trimming removed 3 bases from V and 7 bases from J, with 12 bases in between. Germline V gives CDR1 SGHAT, CDR2 FQDESV (reference sequence).

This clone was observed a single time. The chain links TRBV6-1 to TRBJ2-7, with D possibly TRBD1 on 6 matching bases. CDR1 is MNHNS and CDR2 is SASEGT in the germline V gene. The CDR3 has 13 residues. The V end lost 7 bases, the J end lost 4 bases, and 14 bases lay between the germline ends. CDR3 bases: TGTGCCAGCACTAGAACAGGGTTGTACGAGCAGTACTTC. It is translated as CASTRTGLYEQYF.

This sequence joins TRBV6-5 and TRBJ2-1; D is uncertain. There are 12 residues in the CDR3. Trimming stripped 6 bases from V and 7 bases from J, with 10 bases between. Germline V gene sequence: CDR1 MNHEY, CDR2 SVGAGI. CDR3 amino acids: CASRALGNEQFF. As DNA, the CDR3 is TGTGCCAGCAGAGCCCTCGGTAATGAGCAGTTCTTC.

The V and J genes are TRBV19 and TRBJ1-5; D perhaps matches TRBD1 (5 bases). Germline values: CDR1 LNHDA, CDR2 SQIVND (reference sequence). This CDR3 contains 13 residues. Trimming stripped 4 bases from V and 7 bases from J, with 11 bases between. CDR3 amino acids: CASSTQGYQPQHF. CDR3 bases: TGTGCCAGTAGTACTCAGGGATACCAGCCCCAGCATTTT.

The CDR3 sequence is CAWTSGALNEQFF. The CDR3, as DNA: TGTGCCTGGACATCCGGCGCACTCAATGAGCAGTTCTTC. V is TRBV30 and J is TRBJ2-1, with D hard to call. V was trimmed by 4 bases and J by 6 bases, leaving 13 bases between them. Germline CDR1 and CDR2: GTSNPN and SVGIG (reference sequence). The CDR3 is made up of 13 amino acids.

CDR3 in DNA: TGTGCCAGTATGAGGGCCCAGGGAATCCTGCCCCAGCATTTT. Translated, it gives CASMRAQGILPQHF. The gene calls are TRBV19 and TRBJ1-5, with D perhaps matching TRBD1 (5 bases). CDR3 length: 14 residues. CDR1 and CDR2 from the germline V gene are LNHDA and SQIVND (reference sequence). The V end lost 7 bases, the J end lost 9 bases, and 19 bases lay between the germline ends.

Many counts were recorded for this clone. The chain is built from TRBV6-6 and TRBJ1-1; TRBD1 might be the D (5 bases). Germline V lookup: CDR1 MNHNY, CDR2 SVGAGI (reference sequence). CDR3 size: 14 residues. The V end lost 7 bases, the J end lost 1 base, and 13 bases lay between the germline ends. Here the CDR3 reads CASTFERGNTEAFF. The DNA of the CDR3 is TGTGCCAGCACATTCGAAAGGGGGAACACTGAAGCTTTCTTT.

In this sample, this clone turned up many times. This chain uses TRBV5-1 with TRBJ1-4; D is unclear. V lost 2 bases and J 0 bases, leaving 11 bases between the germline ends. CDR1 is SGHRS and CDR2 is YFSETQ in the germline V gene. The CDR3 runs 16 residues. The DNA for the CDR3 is TGCGCCAGCAGCTTCCGCAGCCTTGCAACTAATGAAAAACTGTTTTTT. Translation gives CASSFRSLATNEKLFF.

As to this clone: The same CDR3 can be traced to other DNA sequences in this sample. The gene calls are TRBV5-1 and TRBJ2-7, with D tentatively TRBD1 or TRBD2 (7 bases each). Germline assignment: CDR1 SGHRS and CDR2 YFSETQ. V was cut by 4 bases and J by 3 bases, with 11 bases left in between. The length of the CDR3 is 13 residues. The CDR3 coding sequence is TGCGCCAGCAGCAGCGGGACAGTCTACGAGCAGTACTTC. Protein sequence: CASSSGTVYEQYF.

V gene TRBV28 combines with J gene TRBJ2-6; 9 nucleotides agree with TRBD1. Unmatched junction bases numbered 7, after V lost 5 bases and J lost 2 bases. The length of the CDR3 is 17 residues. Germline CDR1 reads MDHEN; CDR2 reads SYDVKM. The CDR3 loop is CASSASGQGPGANVLTF. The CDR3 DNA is TGTGCCAGCAGTGCCTCGGGACAGGGCCCTGGGGCCAACGTCCTGACTTTC.

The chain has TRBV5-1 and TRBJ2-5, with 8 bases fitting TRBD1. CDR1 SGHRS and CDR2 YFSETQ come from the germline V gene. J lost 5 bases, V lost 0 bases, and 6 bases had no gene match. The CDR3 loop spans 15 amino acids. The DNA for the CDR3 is TGCGCCAGCAGCTTGGACGGGACAGGCTGGGAGACCCAGTACTTC. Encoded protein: CASSLDGTGWETQYF.

For the CDR3, the DNA is TGTGCCAGCAGCGTAGCTGGGGGCAGGGGTTTAGAGCAGTACTTC. Residues: CASSVAGGRGLEQYF. The chain carries TRBV9 and TRBJ2-7; weak D call: TRBD1 (6 bases). The V gene's germline CDR1 is SGDLS and CDR2 YYNGEE. The CDR3 runs to 15 residues. The V end was cut by 0 bases, the J end by 7 bases, with 17 bases between.